This TCR beta chain was observed in a study of T cells expressing NK-cell markers. TCRdb re-called the 5' RACE reads and shows each CDR3 protein once, DNA omitted. The sample data list roughly 420,000 distinct CDR3 sequences. CDR1 DFQATT and CDR2 SNEGSKA come from the germline V gene (reference sequence). There are 13 residues in the CDR3. This TCR derives from a woman between 18 and 69 years old in good health. The rearrangement uses TRBV20-1 and TRBJ2-7; TCRdb's assignment of TRBD1 cannot be checked, as there is no DNA. Sequenced material: blood T cells: a sorted CD56 or NKG2C T cell subset, CD4+ or CD8+ T cells, or bulk PBMC T cells (not recorded which). The CDR3 region is CSAPGGGSYEQYF.